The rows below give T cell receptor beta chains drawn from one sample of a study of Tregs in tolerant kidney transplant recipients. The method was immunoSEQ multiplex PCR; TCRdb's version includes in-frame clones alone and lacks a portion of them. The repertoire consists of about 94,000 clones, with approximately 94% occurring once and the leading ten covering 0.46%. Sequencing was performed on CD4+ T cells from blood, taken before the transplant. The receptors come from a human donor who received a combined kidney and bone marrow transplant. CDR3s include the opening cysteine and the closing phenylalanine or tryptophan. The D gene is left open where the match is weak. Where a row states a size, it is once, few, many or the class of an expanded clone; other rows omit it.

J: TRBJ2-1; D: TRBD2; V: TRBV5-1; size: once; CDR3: CASSSTSNGLAGRHNEQFF; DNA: TGCGCCAGCAGCTCTACGTCTAATGGACTAGCGGGACGGCACAATGAGCAGTTCTTC
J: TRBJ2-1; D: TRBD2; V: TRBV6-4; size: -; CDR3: CASSPSGSLYEQFF; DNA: TGTGCCAGCAGTCCGAGCGGGAGTCTCTATGAGCAGTTCTTC
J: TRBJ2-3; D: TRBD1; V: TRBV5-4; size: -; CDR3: CASSQPRGTDTQYF; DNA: TGTGCCAGCAGCCAACCCAGGGGGACAGATACGCAGTATTTT
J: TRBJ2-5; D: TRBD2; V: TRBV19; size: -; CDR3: CASRGTSGGQETQYF; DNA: TGTGCCAGTAGGGGGACTAGCGGGGGCCAAGAGACCCAGTACTTC
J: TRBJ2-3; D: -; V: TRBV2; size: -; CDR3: CASSYFPPPADTQYF; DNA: TGTGCCAGCAGCTACTTTCCCCCCCCGGCAGATACGCAGTATTTT
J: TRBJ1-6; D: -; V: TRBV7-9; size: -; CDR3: CASSSGIYNSPLHF; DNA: TGTGCCAGCAGCTCCGGGATCTATAATTCCCCCCTCCACTTT
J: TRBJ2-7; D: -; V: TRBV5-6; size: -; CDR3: CASSLSQRQTLSYEQYF; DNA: TGTGCCAGCAGCTTGTCGCAAAGACAGACACTCTCCTACGAGCAGTACTTC
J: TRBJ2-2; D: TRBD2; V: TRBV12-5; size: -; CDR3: CASGLVLTSGGPTGTGELFF; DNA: TGTGCTAGTGGTTTGGTACTGACTAGCGGGGGCCCTACAGGCACCGGGGAGCTGTTTTTT
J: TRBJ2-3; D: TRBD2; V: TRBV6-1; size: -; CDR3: CASSEPTSGRGTDTQYF; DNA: TGTGCCAGCAGTGAGCCGACTAGCGGGAGGGGAACAGATACGCAGTATTTT
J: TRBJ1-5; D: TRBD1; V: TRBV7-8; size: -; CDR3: CASSRTGAVEPQHF; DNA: TGTGCCAGCAGCCGGACAGGGGCAGTGGAGCCCCAGCATTTT
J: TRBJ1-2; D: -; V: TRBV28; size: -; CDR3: CASSSGVLLNYGYTF; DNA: TGTGCCAGCAGTTCCGGGGTCCTCCTTAACTATGGCTACACCTTC
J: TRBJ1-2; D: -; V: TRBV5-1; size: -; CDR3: CASSLDQGQIYGYTF; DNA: TGCGCCAGCAGCTTGGATCAAGGACAGATCTATGGCTACACCTTC